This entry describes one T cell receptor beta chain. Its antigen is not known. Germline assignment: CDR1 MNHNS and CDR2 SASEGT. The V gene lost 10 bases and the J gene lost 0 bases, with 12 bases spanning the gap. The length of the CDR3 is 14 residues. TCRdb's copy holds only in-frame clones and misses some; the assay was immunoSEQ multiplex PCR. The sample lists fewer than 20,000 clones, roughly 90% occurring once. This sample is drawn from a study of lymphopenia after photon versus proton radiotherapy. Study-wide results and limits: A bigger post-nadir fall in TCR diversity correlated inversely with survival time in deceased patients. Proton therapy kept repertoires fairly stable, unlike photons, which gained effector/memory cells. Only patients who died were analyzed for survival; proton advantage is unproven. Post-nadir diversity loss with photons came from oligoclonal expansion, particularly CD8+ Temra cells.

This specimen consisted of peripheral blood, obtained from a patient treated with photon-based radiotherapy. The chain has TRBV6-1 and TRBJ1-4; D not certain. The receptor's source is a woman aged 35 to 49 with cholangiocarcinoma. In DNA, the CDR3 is TGTGCCACGGTGCGTGTTACAACTAATGAAAAACTGTTTTTT. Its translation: CATVRVTTNEKLFF.